The rows below give T cell receptor beta chains drawn from one sample of a study of blood T cell repertoires in COVID-19. The table came from immunoSEQ multiplex PCR; TCRdb's copy has only in-frame clones and leaves some out. The sample shows roughly 200,000 clones, more than 80% of them seen only once. The sample comprised PBMCs or T cells enriched from blood (not recorded which). The receptors were sampled from a man aged 35-49 years who had recovered from COVID-19. Each CDR3 is given with its conserved first and last residue. D genes are given only for firm matches. Clone size is given for some rows only: seen once, a few or many times, or a class if the clone is expanded.

D: .
J: TRBJ2-3
size: .
V: TRBV9
CDR3: CASSVAGSANTQYF
DNA: TGTGCCAGCAGCGTAGCCGGGAGCGCGAATACGCAGTATTTT

D: .
J: TRBJ1-2
size: .
V: TRBV6-6
CDR3: CASSYPEGYTF
DNA: TGTGCCAGCAGTTACCCAGAAGGCTACACCTTC

D: TRBD1
J: TRBJ1-4
size: .
V: TRBV5-1
CDR3: CASSYDRGGEKLFF
DNA: TGCGCCAGCAGCTACGACAGGGGGGGTGAAAAACTGTTTTTT

D: .
J: TRBJ1-2
size: once
V: TRBV5-1
CDR3: CASSLGEGYGYTF
DNA: TGCGCCAGCAGCTTGGGGGAGGGGTATGGCTACACCTTC

D: .
J: TRBJ1-3
size: .
V: TRBV5-1
CDR3: CASSRDAGGKGTGNTIYF
DNA: TGCGCCAGCAGCCGAGACGCGGGGGGAAAAGGTACTGGAAACACCATATATTTT

D: TRBD2
J: TRBJ2-3
size: .
V: TRBV28
CDR3: CASSPIAGGLTDTQYF
DNA: TGTGCCAGCAGCCCAATAGCGGGAGGACTCACAGATACGCAGTATTTT

D: TRBD1
J: TRBJ1-6
size: .
V: TRBV25-1
CDR3: CASSADRGSSPLHF
DNA: TGTGCCAGCAGTGCTGACAGGGGGAGTTCACCCCTCCACTTT

D: TRBD1
J: TRBJ2-7
size: .
V: TRBV18
CDR3: CASSQTGGRYEQYF
DNA: TGTGCCAGCTCACAGACAGGGGGCAGGTACGAGCAGTACTTC

D: .
J: TRBJ1-2
size: .
V: TRBV6-5
CDR3: CASTKTENYGYTF
DNA: TGTGCCAGCACCAAGACAGAAAACTATGGCTACACCTTC

D: .
J: TRBJ1-6
size: .
V: TRBV2
CDR3: CASLRARSSYNSPLHF
DNA: TGTGCCAGCCTGCGGGCCCGCAGCTCCTATAATTCACCCCTCCACTTT

D: .
J: TRBJ2-6
size: .
V: TRBV7-9
CDR3: CASSYRTGTGANVLTF
DNA: TGTGCCAGCAGCTACCGAACAGGGACTGGGGCCAACGTCCTGACTTTC

D: .
J: TRBJ1-1
size: .
V: TRBV4-1
CDR3: CASSPEALSEAFF
DNA: TGCGCCAGCAGCCCCGAAGCCCTCTCTGAAGCTTTCTTT

D: .
J: TRBJ1-3
size: .
V: TRBV12-3/TRBV12-4
CDR3: CASSFSVYTIYF
DNA: TGTGCCAGCAGTTTTTCTGTGTACACCATATATTTT

D: .
J: TRBJ1-6
size: few
V: TRBV7-9
CDR3: CASSRGQDGSPLHF
DNA: TGTGCCAGCAGCCGAGGACAAGATGGTTCACCCCTCCACTTT

D: TRBD1
J: TRBJ2-1
size: .
V: TRBV5-1
CDR3: CASSLGYFSGQGRSHEQFF
DNA: TGCGCCAGCAGCTTGGGGTATTTCTCGGGACAGGGAAGGAGTCATGAGCAGTTCTTC

D: .
J: TRBJ1-5
size: once
V: TRBV25-1
CDR3: CASSEPGKGNQPQHF
DNA: TGTGCCAGCAGTGAACCGGGGAAGGGCAATCAGCCCCAGCATTTT

D: .
J: TRBJ2-7
size: few
V: TRBV27
CDR3: CASSFDTPKSYEQYF
DNA: TGTGCCAGCAGTTTTGACACTCCGAAGTCCTACGAGCAGTACTTC

D: .
J: TRBJ2-5
size: .
V: TRBV6-5
CDR3: CASSQPGRRQETQYF
DNA: TGTGCCAGCAGTCAACCCGGGAGACGCCAAGAGACCCAGTACTTC

D: .
J: TRBJ2-1
size: .
V: TRBV5-1
CDR3: CASSSSRASYNEQFF
DNA: TGCGCCAGCAGCTCCAGTCGTGCCTCCTACAATGAGCAGTTCTTC

D: .
J: TRBJ1-1
size: .
V: TRBV7-3
CDR3: CASSPTQRTEAFF
DNA: TGTGCCAGCAGCCCTACCCAGCGGACTGAAGCTTTCTTT

D: .
J: TRBJ1-2
size: .
V: TRBV30
CDR3: CAWSRAGNGYTF
DNA: TGTGCCTGGAGCCGAGCCGGGAATGGCTACACCTTC

D: .
J: TRBJ1-1
size: .
V: TRBV30
CDR3: CAWSVKGGWTEAFF
DNA: TGTGCCTGGAGTGTGAAAGGGGGATGGACTGAAGCTTTCTTT

D: .
J: TRBJ2-2
size: .
V: TRBV19
CDR3: CASSRQGGTGELFF
DNA: TGTGCCAGTAGTAGGCAGGGGGGCACCGGGGAGCTGTTTTTT

D: .
J: TRBJ1-1
size: many
V: TRBV19
CDR3: CASSQIPLRGMNTEAFF
DNA: TGTGCCAGTAGTCAAATCCCCTTACGAGGGATGAACACTGAAGCTTTCTTT

D: .
J: TRBJ1-2
size: .
V: TRBV6-1
CDR3: CASSEPSRGYTF
DNA: TGTGCCAGCAGTGAACCTTCCAGAGGCTACACCTTC

D: TRBD1
J: TRBJ1-2
size: .
V: TRBV3-1/TRBV3-2
CDR3: CASSRQGSNYGYTF
DNA: TGTGCCAGCAGCCGACAGGGGTCTAACTATGGCTACACCTTC

D: TRBD1
J: TRBJ2-7
size: .
V: TRBV4-2
CDR3: CASSLRTGGDYEQYF
DNA: TGTGCCAGCAGCCTCCGGACAGGGGGAGACTACGAGCAGTACTTC

D: TRBD1
J: TRBJ1-3
size: .
V: TRBV7-9
CDR3: CASSSLDRGRGNTIYF
DNA: TGTGCCAGCAGCTCCCTGGACAGGGGAAGGGGAAACACCATATATTTT

D: .
J: TRBJ2-7
size: .
V: TRBV10-2
CDR3: CASSAQLWEQYF
DNA: TGCGCCAGCTCGGCCCAACTATGGGAGCAGTACTTC

D: .
J: TRBJ1-3
size: .
V: TRBV4-1
CDR3: CASSQALMSSGNTIYF
DNA: TGCGCCAGCAGCCAAGCCCTTATGAGCTCTGGAAACACCATATATTTT

D: TRBD1
J: TRBJ1-2
size: .
V: TRBV30
CDR3: CAWTDRGHYGYTF
DNA: TGTGCATGGACGGACAGGGGGCACTATGGCTACACCTTC

D: TRBD1
J: TRBJ1-1
size: .
V: TRBV18
CDR3: CASSKGTGLNTEAFF
DNA: TGTGCCAGCTCTAAAGGGACAGGGTTGAACACTGAAGCTTTCTTT

D: .
J: TRBJ2-7
size: .
V: TRBV5-1
CDR3: CASSPLYSSYEQYF
DNA: TGCGCCAGCAGCCCCCTATACAGCTCCTACGAGCAGTACTTC

D: .
J: TRBJ1-1
size: .
V: TRBV6-5
CDR3: CASSYKYGGASEAFF
DNA: TGTGCCAGCAGTTACAAGTATGGGGGGGCCAGTGAAGCTTTCTTT

D: .
J: TRBJ2-2
size: .
V: TRBV6-5
CDR3: CASSYSPSPGELFF
DNA: TGTGCCAGCAGTTATAGCCCTTCTCCGGGGGAGCTGTTTTTT

D: TRBD2
J: TRBJ2-5
size: .
V: TRBV5-1
CDR3: CASSVRLAGGQETQYF
DNA: TGCGCCAGCAGCGTCCGACTAGCGGGGGGGCAAGAGACCCAGTACTTC

D: TRBD1
J: TRBJ2-1
size: .
V: TRBV5-1
CDR3: CASSSHRGQGSYNEQFF
DNA: TGCGCCAGCAGCTCCCACCGGGGACAGGGCTCCTACAATGAGCAGTTCTTC

D: TRBD2
J: TRBJ2-1
size: .
V: TRBV18
CDR3: CASSPNSGRGGYNEQFF
DNA: TGTGCCAGCTCACCCAATAGCGGGAGAGGGGGCTACAATGAGCAGTTCTTC

D: TRBD1
J: TRBJ2-1
size: .
V: TRBV5-1
CDR3: CASSPPGQGKRGEQFF
DNA: TGCGCCAGCAGCCCGCCGGGACAGGGTAAGAGGGGTGAGCAGTTCTTC

D: TRBD2
J: TRBJ2-1
size: .
V: TRBV6-5
CDR3: CASSIGLAYNEQFF
DNA: TGTGCCAGCAGCATAGGACTAGCCTACAATGAGCAGTTCTTC

D: .
J: TRBJ2-7
size: .
V: TRBV5-1
CDR3: CASSHLGDYEQYF
DNA: TGCGCCAGCAGCCATCTCGGGGACTACGAGCAGTACTTC

D: TRBD1
J: TRBJ2-3
size: .
V: TRBV7-3
CDR3: CASSRDRDTDTQYF
DNA: TGTGCCAGCAGCCGGGACAGGGACACAGATACGCAGTATTTT

D: TRBD1
J: TRBJ1-4
size: .
V: TRBV5-1
CDR3: CASSLGATGPNEKLFF
DNA: TGCGCCAGCAGTCTTGGCGCGACAGGGCCAAATGAAAAACTGTTTTTT

D: .
J: TRBJ1-5
size: once
V: TRBV7-9
CDR3: CASSHSGAKPQHF
DNA: TGTGCCAGCAGCCATTCAGGGGCCAAGCCCCAGCATTTT

D: TRBD1
J: TRBJ1-1
size: .
V: TRBV5-1
CDR3: CASSATGAGTEAFF
DNA: TGCGCCAGCAGCGCTACAGGGGCGGGAACTGAAGCTTTCTTT